A single sample is the source of the 18 T cell receptor beta chains below, sequenced in a study of T cells after yellow fever vaccination. A single record per CDR3 protein comes from TCRdb applying MiXCR to the 5' RACE reads. This table has 100,000 to 150,000 distinct CDR3 sequences, roughly 9% appearing once. The sample was CD8+ T cells sorted from PBMCs, taken on the day of the yellow fever booster vaccination. Source of these receptors: a man aged 18 to 30 who received the YFV17D yellow fever vaccine.

This clonotype has at least ten counts. CDR3 loop: CASSQEQGWGTDTQYF. The DNA of the CDR3 is TGCGCCAGCAGCCAAGAACAGGGGTGGGGCACAGATACGCAGTATTTT. The J gene is TRBJ2-3, the V gene TRBV4-1; 7 bases are a match to TRBD1. The length of the CDR3 is 16 residues. The junction had 4 bases not matched to a gene; V was cut back by 0 bases and J by 1 base. Per germline, CDR1 MGHRA and CDR2 YSYEKL.

The chain combines TRBV4-1 with TRBJ1-4; D is unresolved. Germline V CDR1 and CDR2: MGHRA, YSYEKL. This CDR3 comprises 12 residues. Trimming removed 1 base at V and 13 bases at J, with 10 bases between. The CDR3 reads CASSQVGRGLFF. The CDR3 DNA reads TGCGCCAGCAGCCAAGTGGGTCGGGGACTGTTTTTT.

The chain joins TRBV7-6 to TRBJ2-6; tentative D call: TRBD2 (5 bases). CDR1 is SGHVS, CDR2 FNYEAQ, per germline. Deletions cut 5 bases from V and 0 bases from J, with 8 bases between. The CDR3 sequence is 15 residues long. This chain's CDR3 is CASSGRYSGANVLTF. The CDR3 DNA reads TGTGCCAGCAGCGGGAGATACTCTGGGGCCAACGTCCTGACTTTC. The full variable domain, with the rest looked up from reference TRBV7-6 and TRBJ2-6, is GAGVSQSPRYKVTKRGQDVALRCDPISGHVSLYWYRQALGQGPEFLTYFNYEAQQDKSGLPNDRFSAERPEGSISTLTIQRTEQRDSAMYRCASSGRYSGANVLTFGAGSRLTVL.

This clonotype occurred many times. The CDR3 DNA follows: TGTGCCAGCAGTGCCTTCGCGGTGATAGCCAAAAACATTCAGTACTTC. Translated: CASSAFAVIAKNIQYF. The chain links TRBV12-3 or TRBV12-4 to TRBJ2-4; no clear D. Trimming pared 5 bases from V and 0 bases from J, leaving 14 bases between. The length of the CDR3 is 16 residues.

In its sample, this clonotype was seen a few times. The J gene is TRBJ1-1, the V gene TRBV29-1; D perhaps matches TRBD1 (6 bases). The V end was cut by 0 bases, the J end by 4 bases, with 18 bases between. This CDR3 has 16 amino acids. CDR1 and CDR2 from the germline V gene are SQVTM and ANQGSEA. The DNA of the CDR3 is TGCAGCGTTGAAGATCCCCGACAGGTATTGGGCACTGAAGCTTTCTTT. Amino acids: CSVEDPRQVLGTEAFF.

This clonotype was seen a few times. The CDR3 sequence is CASSAPSGGRGTQYF. The CDR3 nucleotides are TGTGCCAGCAGCGCACCTAGCGGGGGACGGGGGACCCAGTACTTC. The V call is TRBV11-2, the J call TRBJ2-5, with 10 bases lining up with TRBD2. V lost 5 bases, J lost 7 bases, and 10 bases stayed unmatched. This CDR3 contains 15 residues. Germline V gives CDR1 SGHAT, CDR2 FQNNGV.

V and J are TRBV5-1 and TRBJ1-4; weak D call: TRBD1 (6 bases). From germline, CDR1 is SGHRS and CDR2 YFSETQ. The CDR3 runs to 14 residues. The germline V and J ends were trimmed by 5 bases and 5 bases, with 13 bases remaining between them. CDR3 region: CASRSIQGNEKLFF. CDR3 nucleotide sequence: TGCGCCAGCAGGAGCATCCAGGGGAATGAAAAACTGTTTTTT.

This clonotype was counted only a few times. The rearrangement joins TRBV2 to TRBJ2-7; D is undetermined. CDR1 and CDR2 (germline): SNHLY, FYNNEI. There are 12 residues in the CDR3. Trimming left V 3 bases short and J 6 bases short, with 9 bases between. The CDR3: CASSEMDPEQYF. The CDR3, as DNA: TGTGCCAGCAGTGAGATGGACCCCGAGCAGTACTTC.

As for this clonotype: A much more abundant neighbour one base away suggests this may be a read error. V usage is TRBV9 and J usage is TRBJ2-3, with D possibly being TRBD2 (6 bases). CDR1 SGDLS and CDR2 YYNGEE come from the germline V gene. This CDR3 is built from 14 residues. The V end lost 6 bases, the J end lost 3 bases, and 14 bases lay between the germline ends. The DNA for the CDR3 is TGTGCCAGCACTGGGGGGACTCCTACAGATACGCAGTATTTT. Its protein product is CASTGGTPTDTQYF.

This clonotype was picked up a small number of times. CDR3 region: CASTTPRDSNYGYTF. The CDR3 nucleotides read TGTGCCAGCACCACCCCCCGGGACTCTAACTATGGCTACACCTTC. This rearrangement joins TRBV12-3 or TRBV12-4 to TRBJ1-2; D may be TRBD1 (5 bases). Trimming left V 7 bases short and J 0 bases short, with 15 bases between. The CDR3 consists of 15 residues.

This clonotype was seen at least ten times. The V call is TRBV14, the J call TRBJ2-3; 7 nucleotides agree with TRBD1. V shed 3 bases, J shed 1 base, and the junction held 1 base outside the gene matches. The CDR3 is 14 residues long. The germline V gene has CDR1 SGHDN and CDR2 FVKESK. This CDR3 is CASSHGQGTDTQYF. The CDR3 DNA reads TGTGCCAGCAGCCACGGACAGGGCACAGATACGCAGTATTTT.

This clonotype was counted at least ten times. It is unclear where the CDR3 begins or ends on the DNA, so no DNA is shown, and the CDR3 is as TCRdb lists it. This CDR3 reads CASTHLRNINTGELFFF. The gene calls are TRBV12-3 or TRBV12-4 and TRBJ2-2. The CDR3 is 17 amino acids in total, end residues counted.

This clonotype was detected ten times or more. The chain joins TRBV5-1 to TRBJ1-5; TRBD1 is a possible D gene (6 bases). The CDR3 is 14 amino acids. V was cut by 4 bases and J by 2 bases, with 10 bases left in between. In germline, CDR1 is SGHRS, CDR2 YFSETQ. CDR3 in amino acids: CASSPGHGNQPQHF. The CDR3, as DNA: TGCGCCAGCAGCCCGGGACACGGCAATCAGCCCCAGCATTTT.

This clonotype was observed a handful of times. The chain joins TRBV4-1 to TRBJ1-1, with D hard to call. Trimming removed 0 bases at V and 2 bases at J, with 7 bases between. The CDR3 runs to 14 residues. Germline V CDR1 and CDR2: MGHRA, YSYEKL. Here the CDR3 DNA reads TGCGCCAGCAGCCAAGATACGGCAAACACTGAAGCTTTCTTT. Residues: CASSQDTANTEAFF.

The chain carries TRBV5-1 and TRBJ2-7; 7 bases align to TRBD1. This CDR3 has 14 residues. The germline CDR1 and CDR2 sequences are SGHRS and YFSETQ. Trimming at V came to 4 bases and at J to 3 bases, leaving 7 bases not matched to a gene. The CDR3, as DNA: TGCGCCAGCAGCCCGCAAAACAGGGGCTACGAGCAGTACTTC. Its translation: CASSPQNRGYEQYF.

In its sample, this clonotype was seen many times. The chain is built from TRBV7-3 and TRBJ2-2; D ambiguous. This CDR3 has 14 residues. In germline, CDR1 is SGHTA, CDR2 FQGTGA. Trimming took 4 bases from V and 5 from J, leaving 11 bases between them. Written as DNA, the CDR3 is TGTGCCAGCAGCTCCGGGTGGACGACCGGGGAGCTGTTTTTT. Residues: CASSSGWTTGELFF.

This chain uses TRBV5-6 with TRBJ2-1, with D perhaps being TRBD1 or TRBD2 (5 bases each). The length of the CDR3 is 14 residues. V gave up 3 bases and J gave up 4 bases, with 11 bases separating them. Germline loops: CDR1 SGHDT, CDR2 YYEEEE. The CDR3 DNA is TGTGCCAGCAGCTGGGACGGGGAATACAATGAGCAGTTCTTC. Translated: CASSWDGEYNEQFF.

V and J are TRBV12-3 or TRBV12-4 and TRBJ2-5, with 7 positions matching TRBD1. Trimming took 5 bases from V and 5 from J; bases not matched to a gene: 8. The CDR3 is made up of 14 amino acids. CDR3 in amino acids: CASSVTGKGETQYF. CDR3 bases: TGTGCCAGCAGTGTGACAGGGAAAGGGGAGACCCAGTACTTC.